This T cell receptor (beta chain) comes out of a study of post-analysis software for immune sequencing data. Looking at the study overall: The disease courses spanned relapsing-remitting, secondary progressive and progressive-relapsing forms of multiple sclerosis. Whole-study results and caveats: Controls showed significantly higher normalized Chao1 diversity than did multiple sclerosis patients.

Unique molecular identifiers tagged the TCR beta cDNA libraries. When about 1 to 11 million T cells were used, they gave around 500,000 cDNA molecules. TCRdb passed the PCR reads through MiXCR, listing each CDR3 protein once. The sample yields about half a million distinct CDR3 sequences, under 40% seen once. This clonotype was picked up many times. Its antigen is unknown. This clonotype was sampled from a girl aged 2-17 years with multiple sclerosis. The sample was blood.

CDR3 sequence reads: CASSQVGQGFQYF. For the CDR3, the DNA is TGTGCCAGCAGCCAAGTTGGGCAGGGCTTTCAGTACTTC. The gene calls are TRBV3-1 and TRBJ2-4; D possibly corresponds to TRBD1 (5 bases). Germline CDR1 and CDR2: LGHDT and YNNKEL (reference sequence). V was cut by 1 base and J by 11 bases, with 12 bases left in between. CDR3 length equals 13 residues.